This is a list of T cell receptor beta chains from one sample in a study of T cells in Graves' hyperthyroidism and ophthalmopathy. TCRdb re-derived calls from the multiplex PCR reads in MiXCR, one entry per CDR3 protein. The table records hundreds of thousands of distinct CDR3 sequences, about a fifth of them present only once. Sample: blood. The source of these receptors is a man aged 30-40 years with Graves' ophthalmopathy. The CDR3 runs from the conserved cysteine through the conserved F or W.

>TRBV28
CASSLTGEMLTDTQYF
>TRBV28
CASSVQGKDGYTF
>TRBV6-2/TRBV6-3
CASSYTRTSALPVGEQFF
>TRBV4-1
CASSQDISGGASGTYEQYF
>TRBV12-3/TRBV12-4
CASLTGGSYNEQFF
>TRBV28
CASSWTLVVSGNTIYF
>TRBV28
CASSRGPSYYEQYF
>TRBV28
CASSSLAGASYEQYF
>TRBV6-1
CASSSRRSGSSYNEQFF
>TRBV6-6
CASSYGGNEQFF
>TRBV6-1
CASSETSGYNEQFF
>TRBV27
CASRIAGGTYEQYF
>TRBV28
CATQIQLAGGNTGELFF
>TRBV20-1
CSASEEVGNTEAFF
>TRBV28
CASKKGTGNQPQHF
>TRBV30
CAWSVWGMNTEAFF
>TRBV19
CASSYAAQPQHF
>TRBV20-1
CSARDRETVSNQPQHF
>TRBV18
CASSPRQAGEEQYF
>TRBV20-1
CSARDSLAFTDTQYF
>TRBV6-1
CASSEWRLAATDTQYF
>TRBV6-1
CASFREPDTQYF
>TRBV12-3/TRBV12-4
CASTEGSTDTQYF
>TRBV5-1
CASSLGLAGGSYNEQLF
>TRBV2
CASRTTQGVPYNEQFF
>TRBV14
CASSQSPGGTYEQYF
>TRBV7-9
CASSQSSGRPGTGELFF
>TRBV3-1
CASSLQPWERETQYF
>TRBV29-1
CSVEIGQGTDTQYF
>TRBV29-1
CSVGVSGANVLTF
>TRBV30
CAWRFSGELFF
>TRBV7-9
CASSLTGPSNEQFF
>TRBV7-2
CASSLGLAPSGEQYF
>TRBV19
CASSIRQLNYGYTF
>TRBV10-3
CAIRRTQGEGYGYTF
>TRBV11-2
CASSLNRQYF
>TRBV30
CAWSLVSSYEQYF
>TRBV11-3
CASSLALEGHTQYF
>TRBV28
CASGPLTGQNTEAFF
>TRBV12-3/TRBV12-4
CASRGTGLNQPQHF
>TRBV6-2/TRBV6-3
CASSYSARSSYNEQFF
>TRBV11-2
CASSFVSGLYEQYF
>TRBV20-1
CSAITGVGYEQYF
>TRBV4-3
CASGPRGGTGELFF
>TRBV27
CASAPVGNTEAFF
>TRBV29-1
CSVVGGGVSYGYTF
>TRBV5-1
CASSDRPRAGYTF
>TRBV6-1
CASNHDRGRDEKLFF
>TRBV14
CASSQDQAPIRGYEQYF
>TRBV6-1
CASSWGQGEKLFF
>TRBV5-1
CASSLRQGSNEQYF
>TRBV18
CASSPGLAGTYEQYF
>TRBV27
CASSLDGTGAEGPQHF
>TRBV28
CASSVRDRGHSKNIQYF
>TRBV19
CASSISGQDMNTEAFF
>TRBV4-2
CASSQDRAGRNTGELFF